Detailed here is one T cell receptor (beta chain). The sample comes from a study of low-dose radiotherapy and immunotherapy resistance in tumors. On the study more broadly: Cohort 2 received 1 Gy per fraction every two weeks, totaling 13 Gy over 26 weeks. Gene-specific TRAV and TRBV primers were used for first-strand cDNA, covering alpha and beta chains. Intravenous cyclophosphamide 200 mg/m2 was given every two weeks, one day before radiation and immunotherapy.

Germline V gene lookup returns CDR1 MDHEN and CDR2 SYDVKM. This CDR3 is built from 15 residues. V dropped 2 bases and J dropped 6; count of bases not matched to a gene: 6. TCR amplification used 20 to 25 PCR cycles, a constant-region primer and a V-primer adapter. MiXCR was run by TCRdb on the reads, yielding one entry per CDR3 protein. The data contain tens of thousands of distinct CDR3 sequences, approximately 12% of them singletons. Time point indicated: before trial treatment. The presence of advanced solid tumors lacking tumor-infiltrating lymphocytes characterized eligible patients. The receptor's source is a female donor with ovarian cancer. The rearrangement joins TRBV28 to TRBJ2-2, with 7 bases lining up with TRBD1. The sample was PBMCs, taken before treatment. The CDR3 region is CASSLKTGIPGELFF. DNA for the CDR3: TGTGCCAGCAGTTTAAAGACAGGGATCCCCGGGGAGCTGTTTTTT.